The rows below give T cell receptor beta chains drawn from one sample of a study of blood T cell repertoires in COVID-19. Sequenced by immunoSEQ multiplex PCR; TCRdb stores in-frame clones only, minus some. This table has approximately 74,000 clones, around nine tenths appearing once. The material sequenced was peripheral blood. All receptors come from a woman aged 55-70 years with acute or convalescent COVID-19. The conserved cysteine and the conserved F or W are not part of the CDR3 here. Each record gives: J gene, CDR3 length, V gene, clone size, CDR3 protein. Size is stated for part of the rows, as once, few or many counts, or as a class when the clone is expanded.

j_gene: TRBJ1-2; len: 13; v_gene: TRBV6-2/TRBV6-3; abundance: -; CDR3aa: ASSFRGSLYYGYT
j_gene: TRBJ2-3; len: 14; v_gene: TRBV5-4; abundance: -; CDR3aa: ASSSGTSGISGTQY
j_gene: TRBJ1-6; len: 12; v_gene: TRBV5-5; abundance: once; CDR3aa: ASSPQGCNSPLH
j_gene: TRBJ1-5; len: 14; v_gene: TRBV9; abundance: -; CDR3aa: ASTGPGTGVDQPQH
j_gene: TRBJ1-2; len: 12; v_gene: TRBV5-1; abundance: -; CDR3aa: ASSLVQGLGGYT
j_gene: TRBJ2-1; len: 16; v_gene: TRBV3-1/TRBV3-2; abundance: -; CDR3aa: ASSQHPSPTGYGQEQF
j_gene: TRBJ1-1; len: 10; v_gene: TRBV2; abundance: -; CDR3aa: ASDRGGTEAF
j_gene: TRBJ2-1; len: 9; v_gene: TRBV6-5; abundance: -; CDR3aa: ASSRVGEQF
j_gene: TRBJ2-5; len: 15; v_gene: TRBV28; abundance: -; CDR3aa: ASSLVPELAGVETQY
j_gene: TRBJ1-1; len: 12; v_gene: TRBV5-4; abundance: -; CDR3aa: ASSEGQTNTEAF
j_gene: TRBJ2-1; len: 12; v_gene: TRBV15; abundance: -; CDR3aa: ATSRVPAGNEQF
j_gene: TRBJ1-5; len: 14; v_gene: TRBV4-2; abundance: once; CDR3aa: ASSQEDIGHGQPQH
j_gene: TRBJ1-2; len: 11; v_gene: TRBV5-1; abundance: -; CDR3aa: ASSQGQGVGYT
j_gene: TRBJ2-1; len: 14; v_gene: TRBV4-2; abundance: -; CDR3aa: ASSQWTGSSYNEQF
j_gene: TRBJ1-1; len: 12; v_gene: TRBV28; abundance: once; CDR3aa: ASSLHPGRTEAF